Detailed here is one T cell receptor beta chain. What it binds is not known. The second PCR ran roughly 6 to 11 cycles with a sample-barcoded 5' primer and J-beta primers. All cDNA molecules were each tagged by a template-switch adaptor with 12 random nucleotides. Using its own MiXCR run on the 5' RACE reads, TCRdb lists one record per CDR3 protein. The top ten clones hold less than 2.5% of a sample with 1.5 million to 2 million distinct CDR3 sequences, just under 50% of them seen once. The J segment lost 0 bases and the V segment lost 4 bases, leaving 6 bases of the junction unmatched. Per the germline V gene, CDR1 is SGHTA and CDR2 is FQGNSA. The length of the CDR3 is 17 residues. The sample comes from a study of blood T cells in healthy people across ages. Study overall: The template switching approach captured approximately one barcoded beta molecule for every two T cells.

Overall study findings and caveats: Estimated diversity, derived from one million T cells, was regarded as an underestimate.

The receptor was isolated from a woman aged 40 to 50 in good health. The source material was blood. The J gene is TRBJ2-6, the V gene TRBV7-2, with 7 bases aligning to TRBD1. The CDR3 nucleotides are TGTGCCAGCAGCTCTGGACAGGTACGCTCTGGGGCCAACGTCCTGACTTTC. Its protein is CASSSGQVRSGANVLTF.